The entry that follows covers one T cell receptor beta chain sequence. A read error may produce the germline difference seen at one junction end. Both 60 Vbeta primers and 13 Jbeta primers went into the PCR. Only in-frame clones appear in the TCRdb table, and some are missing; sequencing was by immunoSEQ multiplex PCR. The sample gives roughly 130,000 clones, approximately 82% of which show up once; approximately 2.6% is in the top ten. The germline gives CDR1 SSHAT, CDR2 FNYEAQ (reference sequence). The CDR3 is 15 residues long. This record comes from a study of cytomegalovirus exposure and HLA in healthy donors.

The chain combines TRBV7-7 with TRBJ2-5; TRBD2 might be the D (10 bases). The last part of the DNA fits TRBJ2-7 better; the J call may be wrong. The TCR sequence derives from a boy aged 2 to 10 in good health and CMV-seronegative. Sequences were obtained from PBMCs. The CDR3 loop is CASSLAGGQGYEQYF. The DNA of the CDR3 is TGTGCTAGCAGCTTAGCGGGGGGACAGGGCTACGAGCAGTACTTC.